This TCR beta chain was identified during a study of shared clonotypes between healthy human individuals (dated by TCRdb to about 2020). General notes on the study: A couple of women and a few men aged 18 to 49 years were included in the cohort. For each donor, CD4 naive and CD4 memory were each given three plates, CD8 naive was given two plates, and CD8 memory was given one plate. To estimate repertoire size and how much clonotypes are shared between individuals, the study performed deep sequencing of blood TCR repertoires from roughly five healthy adults. Libraries were prepared and TCR repertoires were sequenced by different laboratories using diverse techniques, in order to increase sequencing depth and limit assay-specific biases. Per donor, leukapheresis produced somewhere between about 0.85 and 9.5 billion PBMCs. Study-wide findings and limitations: Because the study included only a small number of donors, the genetic and exposure-history diversity represented was limited. Higher generation probabilities were observed for clonotypes shared by all four sorted-subset donors than for non-shared clonotypes. Even with the large sequencing depth, rarefaction of the sorted-subset datasets indicated that sequencing was incomplete. Only blood was sampled, and tissue TCR repertoires likely differ from those in blood. Across four donors, roughly 5% of naive CD4, approximately 3.6% of naive CD8, 2.3% of memory CD4, and under 0.45% of memory CD8 clonotypes were shared. Larger estimated clonotype richness was generally found for naive subsets than for memory subsets. Pairwise subsampling indicated that sequencing depth was expected to affect the degree of clonotype sharing among donors.

The donors were healthy, HIV-negative adults who had no recently reported acute infections or vaccinations. Only Caucasian adults living in Nashville, Tennessee, USA were represented among the donors. CD4+ T cells were enriched through magnetic negative selection, after which naive cells were positively selected on CD45RA and the remaining negative fraction served as the memory subset. After blood collection by leukapheresis, PBMCs were isolated using Ficoll-Histopaque density gradient centrifugation and then cryopreserved in the vapor phase of liquid nitrogen. Analytical flow cytometry was used to check the purity and quantity of each magnetically sorted T cell population. Each sorted fraction had its genomic DNA isolated and then quantified by UV absorbance on a Nanodrop 2000c. A word on this clone: Its specific antigen is unknown. Nothing much larger sits one base from this clone, and base qualities are not available.

TCR CDR3 regions were amplified from genomic DNA by multiplex PCR using the deep immunoSEQ assay. Extracted genomic DNA from each cell subset was spread evenly across all wells of several immunoSEQ 96-well plates, with each plate serving as a replicate. For sorted subsets, roughly 200 ng of genomic DNA, equivalent to 30,000 or so T cell genomes, went into each replicate PCR. Purified libraries were quantified with a Qubit 3.0 fluorometer, sized on a Bioanalyzer 2100, and re-quantified with the KAPA Library Quantification kit. Every immunoSEQ 96-well plate was sequenced on a separate single-read 150-cycle Illumina NextSeq 550 flow cell. As for the original processing: The immunoSEQ output contained only junctional sequences without quality scores, so filtering could not match that applied to full-length reads. Sequences were annotated with PyIR, a Python wrapper for IgBLAST v1.9, and V/J genes and CDR3 were assigned using IMGT germline references. Reads were removed for weak V/J assignments (E-value above 1e-6), missing CDR3, stop codons, out-of-frame junctions, or ambiguous translated residues. V3J clonotypes were defined as sequences sharing the same inferred V gene, J gene, and CDR3 amino acid sequence. The percentage overlap between two repertoires was calculated by dividing the number of shared unique clonotypes by the size of the smaller repertoire. RTK rarefaction, the Chao1 estimator, and Recon v2.1 estimates of unobserved clonotypes were used to assess repertoire richness. Generation probabilities for all TCRbeta clonotypes obtained by the gDNA method from a handful of donors were computed using OLGA. TCRdb provides this immuneACCESS table in a form limited to in-frame rearrangements. Some clones are lacking; in checked studies, under half of them reflect an unresolved V gene, and why the rest are absent is not known. For V, J and clone size, that table is used; D and trimming come from the DNA. The sample table shows a few hundred thousand clones, and over 50% are seen once. The top ten hold roughly 10% of the sample.

Trimming takes 3 bases off V and 6 bases off J; junction bases not matched to a gene: 7. CDR1 and CDR2, looked up from the germline V gene, are SGHDT and YYEEEE. Reading from cysteine to phenylalanine, the CDR3 counts 15 amino acids. Here the CDR3 DNA is all that survives: 45 bases in frame from base 1. This sequence uses TRBV5-6 and TRBJ2-2, and 8 junctional nucleotides match TRBD2. The material sequenced was memory CD4+ T cells sorted from blood. The sample's cell subset or site label, in plain terms: CD45RA-negative fraction. The source is a man aged 25 to 40 in good health. The CDR3 loop reads CASSYGGLDAGELFF. The DNA is TGTGCCAGCAGCTATGGGGGACTAGACGCCGGGGAGCTGTTTTTT.